Presented here are 24 T cell receptor beta chains from one specimen sequenced in a study of PD-L1 blockade in urothelial cancer (dated by TCRdb to 2015 to 2018). Library preparation was by the immunoSEQ multiplex PCR assay. Sourced from immuneACCESS, this table was stored by TCRdb with only in-frame sequences that have V and J called. A share of the clones is absent; for the studies checked, an unresolved V gene accounts for under half, and the remainder has no known explanation. The sample profile shows about 100,000 clones; over 80% of them were found once. Clones ranked in the top ten supply 0.92% of the sample. Material: PBMCs, obtained around atezolizumab (anti-PD-L1) treatment. The receptors were sampled from a woman aged 80 or over with urothelial cancer.

The rearrangement joins TRBV4-1 to TRBJ2-7; 9 bases are a match to TRBD2. The V and J ends lost 1 base and 2 bases, in that order; junction bases with no gene match: 3. The CDR3 consists of 15 residues. Per germline, CDR1 MGHRA and CDR2 YSYEKL. CDR3 coding DNA: TGCGCCAGCAGCCAAGGGCGGGGGGGTACCTACGAGCAGTACTTC. Translating it yields CASSQGRGGTYEQYF.

The gene calls are TRBV5-1 and TRBJ2-2, with 7 bases lining up with TRBD1. V gave up 4 bases and J gave up 6 bases; unmatched junction bases: 6. Germline V CDR1 and CDR2: SGHRS, YFSETQ. The CDR3 is made up of 14 amino acids. CDR3: CASSGTVGPGELFF. CDR3 in DNA: TGCGCCAGCAGCGGGACAGTCGGTCCCGGGGAGCTGTTTTTT.

V and J are TRBV6-5 and TRBJ2-7; 12 bases are shared with TRBD1. Trimming took 5 bases from V and 6 from J; bases not matched to a gene: 8. Germline V gene sequence: CDR1 MNHEY, CDR2 SVGAGI. The CDR3 is 15 amino acids. The CDR3 protein is CASSQTGTGGFEQYF. Written as DNA, the CDR3 is TGTGCCAGCAGTCAGACCGGGACAGGGGGCTTCGAGCAGTACTTC.

The chain employs TRBV28 and TRBJ1-4, with D unresolved. Deletions cut 7 bases from V and 0 bases from J, with 9 bases between. From germline, CDR1 is MDHEN and CDR2 SYDVKM. CDR3 length: 14 amino acids. The DNA of the CDR3 is TGTGCCAGCACACTACCTGCAACTAATGAAAAACTGTTTTTT. Its protein product is CASTLPATNEKLFF.

This chain connects TRBV19 to TRBJ1-3; 8 nucleotides line up with TRBD1. In germline, CDR1 is LNHDA, CDR2 SQIVND (reference sequence). The CDR3 contains 15 residues. Germline trimming cut 6 bases from V and 5 bases from J; bases unmatched to any gene: 9. CDR3 sequence: CASSSGTGQRNTIYF. The CDR3 nucleotides read TGTGCCAGTAGCTCCGGGACAGGCCAAAGAAACACCATATATTTT.

This clone was seen more than once but under ten times. This chain connects TRBV2 to TRBJ2-7; D might be TRBD1 (5 bases). V dropped 2 bases and J dropped 2 bases, with 10 bases sitting between them. Germline V CDR1 and CDR2: SNHLY, FYNNEI. The CDR3 is 14 amino acids. CDR3 DNA: TGTGCCAGCAGTGAACTAGACAGTACCTACGAGCAGTACTTC. Translation gives CASSELDSTYEQYF. The variable domain in full, with the rest retrieved from reference TRBV2 and TRBJ2-7, is EPEVTQTPSHQVTQMGQEVILRCVPISNHLYFYWYRQILGQKVEFLVSFYNNEISEKSEIFDDQFSVERPDGSNFTLKIRSTKLEDSAMYFCASSELDSTYEQYFGPGTRLTVT.

This chain uses TRBV27 with TRBJ2-2; D might be TRBD2 (5 bases). Looked up from germline, CDR1 is MNHEY and CDR2 is SMNVEV (reference sequence). The CDR3 is 14 amino acids. Trimming took 7 bases from V and 6 from J, leaving 15 bases between them. CDR3 nucleotides: TGTGCCAGCACTTACAACACGGGGTCCGGGGAGCTGTTTTTT. Translation gives CASTYNTGSGELFF.

The chain links TRBV4-2 to TRBJ2-7; D perhaps matches TRBD2 (7 bases). Between the trimmed V and J ends, which lost 0 bases and 4 bases, there was a span of 25 bases. The CDR3 extends over 19 amino acids. Germline values: CDR1 LGHNA, CDR2 YNFKEQ. The CDR3: CASSQEGARLGGPRYEQYF. CDR3 in DNA: TGTGCCAGCAGCCAAGAAGGGGCCCGACTCGGGGGGCCTAGGTACGAGCAGTACTTC.

The chain is built from TRBV28 and TRBJ2-3; D perhaps matches TRBD2 (6 bases). Trimming pared 6 bases from V and 11 bases from J, leaving 12 bases between. Per the germline V gene, CDR1 is MDHEN and CDR2 is SYDVKM. This CDR3 is 11 amino acids long. CDR3 protein: CASSPPGEQYF. The CDR3, as DNA: TGTGCCAGCAGCCCTCCGGGAGAGCAGTATTTT.

The chain uses TRBV29-1 and TRBJ2-5; unclear D gene. The germline V gene has CDR1 SQVTM and CDR2 ANQGSEA. Trimming cost V 4 bases and J 5 bases, with 8 bases left between them. This CDR3 contains 11 residues. CDR3 residues: CSVARVETQYF. The CDR3 region has the DNA TGCAGCGTTGCTAGAGTGGAGACCCAGTACTTC.

V gene TRBV29-1 combines with J gene TRBJ2-3; tentative D call: TRBD2 (6 bases). Germline loops: CDR1 SQVTM, CDR2 ANQGSEA. The CDR3 sequence is 12 residues long. The V and J ends lost 4 bases and 3 bases respectively, with 8 bases between them. The chain's CDR3 is CSVVEGTDTQYF. DNA of the CDR3: TGCAGCGTTGTGGAGGGTACAGATACGCAGTATTTT.

This chain links TRBV9 with TRBJ1-1, with a tentative D call TRBD1 (6 bases). The CDR3 is made up of 14 amino acids. Looked up from germline, CDR1 is SGDLS and CDR2 is YYNGEE. The V end lost 3 bases, the J end lost 6 bases, and 15 bases lay between the germline ends. In nucleotides, the CDR3 is TGTGCCAGCAGCGGCCGACAGGCCGTGGCTGAAGCTTTCTTT. Its translation: CASSGRQAVAEAFF.

The CDR3 region has the DNA TGTGCCAGCAGCTTACCTAGCGGGAGGGGAACCGGGGAGCTGTTTTTT. Translation: CASSLPSGRGTGELFF. This chain joins TRBV7-3 and TRBJ2-2, with 12 bases lining up with TRBD2. CDR3 length: 16 amino acids. With 2 bases clipped from V and 5 bases from J, the junction kept 3 bases outside the gene matches. Germline CDR1 is SGHTA and CDR2 is FQGTGA.

This sequence joins TRBV19 and TRBJ2-1; TRBD2 agrees at 10 bases. This CDR3 has 17 residues. After removal of 3 bases from V and 6 bases from J, the junction contained 11 bases not matched to a gene. From germline, CDR1 is LNHDA and CDR2 SQIVND (reference sequence). CDR3 protein: CASSIRTSGTVGNEQFF. The CDR3 region has the DNA TGTGCCAGTAGTATCAGAACTAGCGGGACCGTTGGCAATGAGCAGTTCTTC.

In this sample, this clone turned up once. The chain uses TRBV28 and TRBJ2-3; 12 positions match TRBD2. V dropped 3 bases and J dropped 1; count of bases not matched to a gene: 8. The CDR3 runs 18 residues. Germline CDR1 reads MDHEN; CDR2 reads SYDVKM. CDR3 sequence reads: CASSFTSGRLPGTDTQYF. The CDR3 DNA reads TGTGCCAGCAGTTTCACTAGCGGGAGGCTCCCCGGCACAGATACGCAGTATTTT.

This chain joins TRBV7-3 and TRBJ1-2, with a tentative D call TRBD1 (5 bases). Per the germline V gene, CDR1 is SGHTA and CDR2 is FQGTGA. Between the trimmed V and J ends, which lost 1 base and 3 bases, there was a span of 21 bases. This CDR3 contains 18 residues. The CDR3 coding sequence is TGTGCCAGCAGCTTAAGTCCCCGGCAGGGAGGAGGTGACTATGGCTACACCTTC. It specifies CASSLSPRQGGGDYGYTF. Looking up the rest from reference TRBV7-3 and TRBJ1-2 gives the full variable domain: GAGVSQTPSNKVTEKGKYVELRCDPISGHTALYWYRQSLGQGPEFLIYFQGTGAADDSGLPNDRFFAVRPEGSVSTLKIQRTERGDSAVYLCASSLSPRQGGGDYGYTFGSGTRLTVV.

This clone was picked up a small number of times. The J gene is TRBJ2-3, the V gene TRBV5-1, with 8 bases fitting TRBD1. There are 15 residues in the CDR3. Losses at the gene ends were 2 bases for V and 0 bases for J; bases not matched to a gene: 2. Germline-derived CDR1 and CDR2 are SGHRS and YFSETQ. CDR3 residues: CASSLQGGSTDTQYF. The CDR3 DNA sequence: TGCGCCAGCAGCTTACAGGGGGGCAGCACAGATACGCAGTATTTT.

This chain links TRBV6-1 with TRBJ2-5, with 10 bases identical to TRBD1. Germline V gene data show CDR1 as MNHNS and CDR2 as SASEGT. V shed 8 bases and J 2 bases; nucleotides not matched to a gene: 5. The CDR3 sequence is 14 residues long. In nucleotides, the CDR3 is TGTGCCAGCCCGGAGGACAGGGGGCAAGAGACCCAGTACTTC. This encodes CASPEDRGQETQYF.

The chain uses TRBV5-4 and TRBJ2-3, with D unclear. Trimming removed 2 bases at V and 3 bases at J, with 10 bases between. The CDR3 totals 14 residues. Germline CDR1 SGHNT, CDR2 YYREEE (reference sequence). The CDR3 loop reads CASSLPQVTDTQYF. The CDR3 nucleotides are TGTGCCAGCAGCTTACCCCAGGTGACAGATACGCAGTATTTT.

The chain is built from TRBV7-9 and TRBJ2-1; 7 bases align to TRBD1. With V trimmed by 8 bases and J by 5 bases, 15 bases remained unmatched. Germline V gene sequence: CDR1 SEHNR, CDR2 FQNEAQ (reference sequence). This CDR3 is 16 amino acids long. As DNA, the CDR3 is TGTGCCAGCTCCTCGGAAGGGGGCCTCCCCCACAATGAGCAGTTCTTC. As protein: CASSSEGGLPHNEQFF.

The chain combines TRBV18 with TRBJ1-4; no firm D call. The ends were cut back, 1 base at V and 2 bases at J, with 8 bases in the middle. The length of the CDR3 is 15 residues. CDR1 and CDR2 from the germline V gene are KGHSH and LQKENI. CDR3 DNA: TGTGCCAGCTCACCACGAAGCAGGACTAATGAAAAACTGTTTTTT. It translates to CASSPRSRTNEKLFF.

V and J are TRBV6-1 and TRBJ2-3; 9 bases are shared with TRBD2. Germline V gene sequence: CDR1 MNHNS, CDR2 SASEGT. This CDR3 contains 15 residues. V gave up 4 bases and J gave up 2 bases; unmatched junction bases: 4. CDR3 amino acids: CASSVGLAYTDTQYF. Here the CDR3 DNA reads TGTGCCAGCAGTGTTGGACTAGCGTACACAGATACGCAGTATTTT.

The V gene is TRBV28, the J gene TRBJ2-1; 13 bases are shared with TRBD2. With 4 bases clipped from V and 7 bases from J, the junction kept 10 bases outside the gene matches. CDR3 size: 17 residues. The V gene's germline CDR1 is MDHEN and CDR2 SYDVKM. Written as DNA, the CDR3 is TGTGCCAGCAGTTCAACCCTACTAGCGGGAGGGTGGAATGAGCAGTTCTTC. It codes for CASSSTLLAGGWNEQFF.

The chain joins TRBV28 to TRBJ1-2; 10 nucleotides align to TRBD1. The CDR3 totals 17 residues. Germline-derived CDR1 and CDR2 are MDHEN and SYDVKM. J gave up 7 bases and V 5 bases, and 16 bases lay outside the gene matches. The CDR3 DNA reads as TGTGCCAGCAGTGGTAGGGACAGGGGATCGTTTAATCGTGGCTACACCTTC. It codes for CASSGRDRGSFNRGYTF.